The subject of this entry is one T cell receptor (beta chain). The length of the CDR3 is 14 residues. The germline gives CDR1 SQVTM, CDR2 ANQGSEA. Trimming took 5 bases from V and 0 from J, leaving 13 bases between them. The entry originates in a study of T cells in tumors after PD-1 blockade. Study in general: Excluded were patients with checkpoint blockade, immunosuppressants, or radiotherapy or other anti-cancer therapy within 4 weeks. During anti-PD-1 treatment, some patients continued daily vismodegib 150 mg. Each patient got pembrolizumab 200 mg every 3 weeks or cemiplimab 350 mg every 2 weeks.

Sequencing used immunoSEQ multiplex PCR; TCRdb keeps in-frame clones, though not all of them. The sample has some 60,000 clones, about four fifths seen once. Here the sequenced sample was PBMCs, taken before anti-PD-1 treatment. The sequence was obtained from a human donor with basal cell carcinoma. V gene TRBV29-1 combines with J gene TRBJ1-1; D remains unclear. In DNA form, the CDR3 reads TGCAGCGTTTTGGGCAGCTACATGAACACTGAAGCTTTCTTT. Translation: CSVLGSYMNTEAFF.